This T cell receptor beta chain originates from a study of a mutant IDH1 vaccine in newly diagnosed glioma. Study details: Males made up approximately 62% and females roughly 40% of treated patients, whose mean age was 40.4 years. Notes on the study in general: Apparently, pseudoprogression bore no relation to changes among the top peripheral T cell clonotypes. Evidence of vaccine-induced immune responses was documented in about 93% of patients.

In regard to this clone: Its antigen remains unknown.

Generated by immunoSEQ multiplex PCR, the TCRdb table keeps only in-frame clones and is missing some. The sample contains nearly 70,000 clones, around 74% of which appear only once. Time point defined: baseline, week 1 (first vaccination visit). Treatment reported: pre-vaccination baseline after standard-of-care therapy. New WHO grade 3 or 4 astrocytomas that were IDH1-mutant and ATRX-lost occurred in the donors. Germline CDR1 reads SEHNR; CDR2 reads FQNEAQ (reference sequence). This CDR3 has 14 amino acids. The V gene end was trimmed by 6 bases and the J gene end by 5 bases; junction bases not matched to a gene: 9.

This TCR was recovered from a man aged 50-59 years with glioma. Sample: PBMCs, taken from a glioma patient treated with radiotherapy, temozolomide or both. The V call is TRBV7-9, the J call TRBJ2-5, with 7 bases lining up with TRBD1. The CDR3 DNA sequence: TGTGCCAGCAGACAATCACAGGGGTCGGAGACCCAGTACTTC. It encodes CASRQSQGSETQYF.